This TCR beta chain was sequenced in a study of blood T cell repertoires in COVID-19. Profiled with immunoSEQ multiplex PCR; TCRdb holds only in-frame clones, not every one. The data contain over 120,000 clones, 88% of them singletons. The ends lost 4 bases at V and 1 base at J; junction bases unmatched: 7. The CDR3 runs to 15 residues. Germline CDR1 and CDR2: LGHDT and YNNKEL (reference sequence). The chain combines TRBV3-1 (or the pseudogene TRBV3-2) with TRBJ2-7, with TRBD1 matching over 7 bases. The TCR sequence derives from a man between 65 and 85 years old with acute or convalescent COVID-19. Sequenced input: peripheral blood. CDR3: CASSLRDSQSYEQYF. The CDR3 bases are TGTGCCAGCAGCCTCCGGGACAGCCAATCCTACGAGCAGTACTTC.